The 18 T cell receptor beta chains below all came from one sample that was sequenced in a study of blood T cells in healthy people across ages (dated by TCRdb to the mid-2010s). Libraries were constructed by 5' RACE. TCRdb names Illumina HiSeq 2500 as the instrument used. A second PCR of roughly 7 to 11 cycles was performed with a sample-barcoded 5' primer and a J-beta primer mix. TCRdb ran its own pipeline on the public reads, namely fastp trimming at Q25 and MiXCR clone calling, and kept in-frame beta chains. Identical CDR3 proteins give one entry, which carries the most common genes and DNA. The sample contains 550,000 to 800,000 distinct CDR3 sequences, roughly 20% of them found a single time. The ten biggest clones cover roughly 3.4% of the sample. The sequenced sample was blood. The receptors derive from a man in his 70s in good health.

J is TRBJ2-5 and V is TRBV7-8; perhaps TRBD2 as D (6 bases). CDR3 length: 15 residues. Trimming took 5 bases from V and 3 from J, leaving 16 bases between them. Per the germline V gene, CDR1 is SGHVS and CDR2 is FQNEAQ. The chain's CDR3 is CASSVGLWNEETQYF. The CDR3 region has the DNA TGTGCCAGCAGCGTGGGACTGTGGAACGAAGAGACCCAGTACTTC. The variable domain in full, with the rest retrieved from reference TRBV7-8 and TRBJ2-5, is GAGVSQSPRYKVAKRGQDVALRCDPISGHVSLFWYQQALGQGPEFLTYFQNEAQLDKSGLPSDRFFAERPEGSVSTLKIQRTQQEDSAVYLCASSVGLWNEETQYFGPGTRLLVL.

The V gene is TRBV9, the J gene TRBJ1-1; D is undetermined. V was clipped by 0 bases and J by 4 bases, with 13 bases between them. This CDR3 contains 15 residues. Germline CDR1 reads SGDLS; CDR2 reads YYNGEE. As DNA, the CDR3 is TGTGCCAGCAGCGTAGGCCCGGTTGGATTCACTGAAGCTTTCTTT. Protein: CASSVGPVGFTEAFF.

This clonotype has at least ten counts. The J gene is TRBJ2-5, the V gene TRBV7-9; 9 bases agree with TRBD2. The CDR3 length is 13 residues. V lost 5 bases, J lost 4 bases, and 2 bases stayed unmatched. The germline gives CDR1 SEHNR, CDR2 FQNEAQ (reference sequence). The CDR3 region has the DNA TGTGCCAGCAGCGATAGCGGGAGAGAGACCCAGTACTTC. Translated: CASSDSGRETQYF.

This clonotype was recorded only once. This chain joins TRBV20-1 and TRBJ2-4, with a tentative D call TRBD2 (5 bases). CDR1 is DFQATT, CDR2 SNEGSKA, per germline (reference sequence). The CDR3 consists of 17 residues. The V end was cut by 3 bases, the J end by 0 bases, with 18 bases between. The CDR3: CSASGMGGGEAKNIQYF. The CDR3 DNA reads as TGCAGTGCTAGCGGGATGGGCGGTGGCGAAGCCAAAAACATTCAGTACTTC.

This clonotype has a handful of counts. The rearrangement links TRBV29-1 to TRBJ1-1, with a tentative D call TRBD1 (5 bases). There are 14 residues in the CDR3. V was pared by 6 bases and J by 4 bases, with 18 bases between. Germline CDR1 and CDR2: SQVTM and ANQGSEA. DNA for the CDR3: TGCAGCGTCGCAACCGGGACGGATGTCACTGAAGCTTTCTTT. Protein product: CSVATGTDVTEAFF. The full variable domain, with the rest looked up from reference TRBV29-1 and TRBJ1-1, is SAVISQKPSRDICQRGTSLTIQCQVDSQVTMMFWYRQQPGQSLTLIATANQGSEATYESGFVIDKFPISRPNLTFSTLTVSNMSPEDSSIYLCSVATGTDVTEAFFGQGTRLTVV.

The chain combines TRBV7-9 with TRBJ2-7, with 10 bases lining up with TRBD1. CDR1 is SEHNR, CDR2 FQNEAQ, per germline (reference sequence). V lost 5 bases to trimming and J lost 4 bases; unmatched junction nucleotides: 8. This CDR3 comprises 15 residues. CDR3 region: CASSPGDRGRYEQYF. The CDR3 DNA is TGTGCCAGCAGCCCTGGGGACAGGGGCAGGTACGAGCAGTACTTC. The full variable domain, rest sourced from reference TRBV7-9 and TRBJ2-7, is DTGVSQNPRHKITKRGQNVTFRCDPISEHNRLYWYRQTLGQGPEFLTYFQNEAQLEKSRLLSDRFSAERPKGSFSTLEIQRTEQGDSAMYLCASSPGDRGRYEQYFGPGTRLTVT.

This clonotype was recorded a few times. The rearrangement uses TRBV27 and TRBJ2-5; TRBD1 aligns across 12 bases. J lost 9 bases, V lost 2 bases, and 10 bases had no gene match. Germline V gene lookup returns CDR1 MNHEY and CDR2 SMNVEV (reference sequence). The CDR3 has 16 amino acids. CDR3 DNA: TGTGCCAGCAGTTTAATCCCCCGGGACAGGGGGCATCCCCAGTACTTC. It specifies CASSLIPRDRGHPQYF.

V and J are TRBV7-9 and TRBJ1-3; no clear D gene. Trimming pared 2 bases from V and 2 bases from J, leaving 7 bases between. CDR1 is SEHNR, CDR2 FQNEAQ, per germline (reference sequence). The CDR3 extends over 14 amino acids. CDR3 nucleotides: TGTGCCAGCAGCTTAAACGCAGCTGGAAACACCATATATTTT. Its translation is CASSLNAAGNTIYF.

The genes are TRBV5-1 and TRBJ2-2; possibly TRBD2 for D (5 bases). From germline, CDR1 is SGHRS and CDR2 YFSETQ. The CDR3 has 14 amino acids. V lost 5 bases and J lost 0, with 8 bases in between. CDR3 sequence: CASRRVSNTGELFF. The DNA for the CDR3 is TGCGCCAGCAGGAGGGTATCGAACACCGGGGAGCTGTTTTTT.

This clonotype was counted only a few times. The CDR3: CSASNHNYGYTF. CDR3 bases: TGCAGTGCTAGTAACCATAACTATGGCTACACCTTC. The V gene is TRBV20-1, the J gene TRBJ1-2, with D uncertain. The germline V gene has CDR1 DFQATT and CDR2 SNEGSKA (reference sequence). This CDR3 is built from 12 residues. V was trimmed by 3 bases and J by 1 base, leaving 6 bases between them.

The rearrangement joins TRBV20-1 to TRBJ2-5; 12 nucleotides line up with TRBD2. In germline, CDR1 is DFQATT, CDR2 SNEGSKA (reference sequence). The CDR3 is 16 residues long. The trim removed 4 bases at V and 1 base at J, leaving 7 bases unmatched. The CDR3 DNA reads as TGCAGTGCTACACCACTAGCGGGAGGCCTCCAAGAGACCCAGTACTTC. Protein product: CSATPLAGGLQETQYF.

The chain has TRBV2 and TRBJ2-5, with TRBD2 matching over 9 bases. The ends lost 11 bases at V and 3 bases at J; junction bases unmatched: 4. The V gene's germline CDR1 is SNHLY and CDR2 FYNNEI. This CDR3 comprises 12 residues. DNA of the CDR3: TGTGCCTGGCGGGGGGGCGAAGAGACCCAGTACTTC. Its protein product is CAWRGGEETQYF.

This clonotype turned up a few times. This chain connects TRBV20-1 to TRBJ2-3; D is perhaps TRBD2 (5 bases). Trimming pared 5 bases from V and 5 bases from J, leaving 8 bases between. From germline, CDR1 is DFQATT and CDR2 SNEGSKA (reference sequence). The CDR3 contains 11 residues. DNA for the CDR3: TGCAGTGCTGGGGAGATAGATACGCAGTATTTT. Amino acid sequence: CSAGEIDTQYF.

The V and J genes are TRBV6-1 and TRBJ2-7; 8 nucleotides align to TRBD1. V trimming: 7 bases; J trimming: 2 bases; junction bases outside the gene matches: 4. Per the germline V gene, CDR1 is MNHNS and CDR2 is SASEGT. The CDR3 is 13 amino acids. The CDR3 nucleotides read TGTGCCAGCACCGGGGACAGGACCTACGAGCAGTACTTC. Residues: CASTGDRTYEQYF.

There are a few counts of this clonotype. The V call is TRBV5-1, the J call TRBJ1-4; 10 bases fit TRBD1. This CDR3 spans 14 amino acids. With 4 bases clipped from V and 8 bases from J, the junction kept 5 bases outside the gene matches. Germline V lookup: CDR1 SGHRS, CDR2 YFSETQ. The CDR3 sequence is CASSTGTGAEKLFF. In DNA, the CDR3 is TGCGCCAGCAGCACTGGGACAGGGGCCGAAAAACTGTTTTTT.

A single count supports this clonotype. This chain connects TRBV6-5 to TRBJ1-1; D perhaps matches TRBD1 (5 bases). Germline V gives CDR1 MNHEY, CDR2 SVGAGI. The V gene lost 1 base and the J gene lost 3 bases, with 9 bases spanning the gap. The CDR3 has 14 residues. The CDR3 here is CASSYLRQYTEAFF. CDR3 bases: TGTGCCAGCAGTTACTTGAGACAGTACACTGAAGCTTTCTTT.

This clonotype was seen more than once but under ten times. The V call is TRBV5-1, the J call TRBJ2-5, with D unresolved. Germline V gene lookup returns CDR1 SGHRS and CDR2 YFSETQ. Between the trimmed V and J ends, which lost 4 bases and 0 bases, there was a span of 13 bases. The CDR3 totals 15 residues. CDR3 coding DNA: TGCGCCAGCAGCCCCCACCATCCGGACCAAGAGACCCAGTACTTC. This translates into CASSPHHPDQETQYF.

This clonotype was recorded a few times. The chain employs TRBV5-1 and TRBJ2-7; no definite D call. CDR1 and CDR2 from the germline V gene are SGHRS and YFSETQ. V was pared by 2 bases and J by 3 bases, with 12 bases between. The CDR3 covers 14 residues. The CDR3 DNA is TGCGCCAGCAGCTTAGGGTCTACCGGCTACGAGCAGTACTTC. Translated, it gives CASSLGSTGYEQYF.